Following are 30 T cell receptor beta chains from one sample sequenced in a study of T cells expressing NK-cell markers. TCRdb re-called the 5' RACE reads and gives one entry per CDR3 protein, without DNA. The sample totals about 430,000 distinct CDR3 sequences. What was sequenced was blood T cells: a sorted CD56 or NKG2C T cell subset, CD4+ or CD8+ T cells, or bulk PBMC T cells (not recorded which). These receptors were taken from a woman between 45 and 60 years old in good health.

V and J are TRBV20-1 and TRBJ2-3; TCRdb's assignment of TRBD2 cannot be checked, as there is no DNA. Germline V gene data show CDR1 as DFQATT and CDR2 as SNEGSKA (reference sequence). This CDR3 is built from 16 residues. This CDR3 is CSARTSGRQWIDTQYF.

The gene calls are TRBV11-2 and TRBJ1-1. The V gene's germline CDR1 is SGHAT and CDR2 FQNNGV. The CDR3 sequence is 13 residues long. The CDR3 spells CASRQNRYAEAFF.

The chain employs TRBV11-3 and TRBJ2-1; TCRdb's assignment of TRBD2 cannot be checked, as there is no DNA. CDR1 SGHNT and CDR2 YENEEA come from the germline V gene. The CDR3 contains 18 residues. CDR3 residues: CASTRGQGLAGGHNEQFF. Full variable domain (remainder filled in from reference TRBV11-3 and TRBJ2-1): EAGVVQSPRYKIIEKKQPVAFWCNPISGHNTLYWYLQNLGQGPELLIRYENEEAVDDSQLPKDRFSAERLKGVDSTLKIQPAELGDSAVYLCASTRGQGLAGGHNEQFFGPGTRLTVL.

The genes are TRBV29-1 and TRBJ2-1. The CDR3 spans 15 residues. Germline CDR1 is SQVTM and CDR2 is ANQGSEA. Here the CDR3 reads CSVDRHGSSYNEQFF.

The chain couples TRBV10-2 to TRBJ2-2; TCRdb selects TRBD1, and the lack of DNA leaves this call unchecked. Germline V gene lookup returns CDR1 WSHSY and CDR2 SAAADI. The CDR3 consists of 13 residues. The CDR3: CASRPGTAGELFF.

V and J are TRBV12-3 or TRBV12-4 and TRBJ1-2; the D call of TRBD1 rests on TCRdb alone, since no DNA is present to check it. This CDR3 has 14 amino acids. The CDR3 sequence is CASSSELGVHGYTF.

J is TRBJ1-1 and V is TRBV7-6. CDR3 length: 15 residues. The germline CDR1 and CDR2 sequences are SGHVS and FNYEAQ. CDR3 sequence: CASSLRVDLNTEAFF.

This rearrangement joins TRBV30 to TRBJ2-5; the D call from TCRdb, TRBD2, cannot be confirmed without DNA. CDR1 and CDR2 from the germline V gene are GTSNPN and SVGIG (reference sequence). The CDR3 has 15 residues. The chain's CDR3 is CAWSVKSGSTETQYF.

The rearrangement links TRBV5-1 to TRBJ2-5; absent DNA, TCRdb's TRBD1 call cannot be checked. The length of the CDR3 is 17 residues. From germline, CDR1 is SGHRS and CDR2 YFSETQ. CDR3 sequence: CASSKLPGTGGTETQYF.

This CDR3 is CASRILGTGTGELFF. This sequence joins TRBV27 and TRBJ2-2; TCRdb's D call of TRBD1 is untestable without DNA. CDR3 size: 15 residues. Per germline, CDR1 MNHEY and CDR2 SMNVEV (reference sequence).

The V gene is TRBV3-1, the J gene TRBJ2-1. CDR3 length: 17 amino acids. CDR1 LGHDT and CDR2 YNNKEL come from the germline V gene (reference sequence). CDR3 in amino acids: CASSQDPVQSSYNEQFF.

The gene calls are TRBV20-1 and TRBJ2-5; TCRdb designates TRBD1, a call that cannot be tested without DNA. Germline assignment: CDR1 DFQATT and CDR2 SNEGSKA (reference sequence). CDR3 length: 14 amino acids. The CDR3 region is CSASYKDGGGAQYF.

The chain uses TRBV12-3 or TRBV12-4 and TRBJ1-3; the D call from TCRdb, TRBD1, cannot be confirmed without DNA. The CDR3 sequence is 13 residues long. CDR3 sequence: CASSREIGNTIYF.

The chain carries TRBV11-3 and TRBJ2-3; TCRdb picks TRBD2, but there is no DNA to check that call. This CDR3 is built from 18 residues. Germline CDR1 reads SGHNT; CDR2 reads YENEEA. CDR3: CASSDSWASGRKADTQYF.

V and J are TRBV7-2 and TRBJ2-1; there is no DNA to check the TCRdb D call of TRBD2. CDR3 length: 17 amino acids. Germline values: CDR1 SGHTA, CDR2 FQGNSA. Here the CDR3 reads CASSLGTSGGLYNEQFF.

The rearrangement joins TRBV5-1 to TRBJ2-5; TCRdb selects TRBD1, and the lack of DNA leaves this call unchecked. CDR3 length: 14 amino acids. The germline gives CDR1 SGHRS, CDR2 YFSETQ. CDR3 sequence reads: CASTNDRAGETQYF.

V is TRBV12-3 or TRBV12-4 and J is TRBJ2-1; checking the TCRdb D call of TRBD1 is not possible without DNA. The CDR3 totals 15 residues. This CDR3 reads CASTAQGNSYNEQFF.

This chain joins TRBV20-1 and TRBJ2-5; absent DNA, TCRdb's TRBD1 call cannot be checked. The germline gives CDR1 DFQATT, CDR2 SNEGSKA (reference sequence). This CDR3 comprises 16 residues. The CDR3 sequence is CSARDFLAGRGETQYF.

The chain couples TRBV12-3 or TRBV12-4 to TRBJ1-2. The CDR3 is 12 amino acids. CDR3 in amino acids: CASSFHLGENTF.

This sequence joins TRBV10-3 and TRBJ2-5. Germline CDR1 ENHRY, CDR2 SYGVKD. The CDR3 is 11 amino acids. This CDR3 is CAISSLETQYF.

The chain is built from TRBV19 and TRBJ2-1; with no DNA, the TCRdb D assignment of TRBD2 cannot be verified. CDR1 and CDR2 (germline): LNHDA, SQIVND (reference sequence). The CDR3 runs 13 residues. The CDR3 loop is CASTGREYNEQFF.

The V gene is TRBV6-6, the J gene TRBJ2-3. Germline CDR1 and CDR2: MNHNY and SVGAGI (reference sequence). The length of the CDR3 is 15 residues. The CDR3 region is CASSYGLRSTDTQYF.

This chain connects TRBV20-1 to TRBJ1-1. Germline V gives CDR1 DFQATT, CDR2 SNEGSKA (reference sequence). This CDR3 is built from 14 residues. CDR3 amino acids: CSARVAGGITEAFF.

The chain combines TRBV10-3 with TRBJ2-5; TCRdb outputs TRBD2, but without DNA this stays unchecked. Per the germline V gene, CDR1 is ENHRY and CDR2 is SYGVKD. The CDR3 runs 16 residues. The CDR3 sequence is CAISESSAGPAETQYF.

This chain joins TRBV27 and TRBJ1-1; TCRdb names TRBD1, which stays unverified in the absence of DNA. Germline assignment: CDR1 MNHEY and CDR2 SMNVEV (reference sequence). The CDR3 sequence is 18 residues long. The CDR3 here is CASSPKQGRGTKVDKAFF.

The chain links TRBV6-5 to TRBJ1-3. This CDR3 is built from 17 residues. The germline V gene has CDR1 MNHEY and CDR2 SVGAGI. The CDR3 is CASSYSLLQLSGNTIYF.

The rearrangement uses TRBV11-3 and TRBJ2-3; with no DNA, the TCRdb D assignment of TRBD1 cannot be verified. The CDR3 contains 14 residues. Germline CDR1 and CDR2: SGHNT and YENEEA. CDR3 sequence: CASSLGQGGDTQYF.

The chain carries TRBV5-5 and TRBJ1-2; the D call of TRBD1 rests on TCRdb alone, since no DNA is present to check it. CDR1 is SGHKS, CDR2 YYEKEE, per germline (reference sequence). CDR3 length: 15 amino acids. The CDR3: CASSLPGRDNYGYTF.

The CDR3 sequence: CASSLNSGQNTGELFF. V and J are TRBV5-1 and TRBJ2-2. Per germline, CDR1 SGHRS and CDR2 YFSETQ. CDR3 length equals 16 residues. Using reference TRBV5-1 and TRBJ2-2 for the parts outside the CDR3, the full variable domain is KAGVTQTPRYLIKTRGQQVTLSCSPISGHRSVSWYQQTPGQGLQFLFEYFSETQRNKGNFPGRFSGRQFSNSRSEMNVSTLELGDSALYLCASSLNSGQNTGELFFGEGSRLTVL.

This chain joins TRBV2 and TRBJ2-3; TCRdb's D call, TRBD2, is unchecked because there is no DNA. Germline-derived CDR1 and CDR2 are SNHLY and FYNNEI. This CDR3 comprises 13 residues. The CDR3 sequence is CASMVLAGGTQYF.